This T cell receptor beta chain was recorded in a study of T cell responses to AZD1222 COVID-19 vaccine. TCRdb's copy holds only in-frame clones and misses some; the assay was immunoSEQ multiplex PCR. The sample shows approximately 120,000 clones, more than 65% of them seen only once. CDR1 and CDR2 from the germline V gene are LGHNA and YSLEER. V lost 3 bases and J lost 8; bases outside the gene matches: 8. The CDR3 length is 14 residues. Notes on this clone: Its specificity is unknown.

Findings and limits, study-wide: Every sample of the repertoires postdated the peak T cell response. Variant regions that are unmutated are reportedly the target of nearly half of spike-specific TCRs.

The chain combines TRBV4-3 with TRBJ1-2; 8 positions match TRBD1. Sequenced here: peripheral blood, sampled 28 days after the second AZD1222 dose. The receptor was derived from an adult who received the AZD1222 COVID-19 vaccine. In DNA form, the CDR3 reads TGCGCCAGCAGCCACGCGGACAGGGAGCGCGGCTACACCTTC. Protein product: CASSHADRERGYTF.